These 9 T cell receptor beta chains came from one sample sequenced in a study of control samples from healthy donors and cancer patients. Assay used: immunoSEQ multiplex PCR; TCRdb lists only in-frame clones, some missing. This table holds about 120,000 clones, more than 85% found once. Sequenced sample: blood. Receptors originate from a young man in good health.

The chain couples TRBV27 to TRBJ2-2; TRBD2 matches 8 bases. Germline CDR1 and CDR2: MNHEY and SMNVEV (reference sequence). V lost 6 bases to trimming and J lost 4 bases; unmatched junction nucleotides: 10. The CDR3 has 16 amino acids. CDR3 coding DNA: TGTGCCAGCAGCGTCAGGGCTAGCGGGTCCACCGGGGAGCTGTTTTTT. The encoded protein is CASSVRASGSTGELFF.

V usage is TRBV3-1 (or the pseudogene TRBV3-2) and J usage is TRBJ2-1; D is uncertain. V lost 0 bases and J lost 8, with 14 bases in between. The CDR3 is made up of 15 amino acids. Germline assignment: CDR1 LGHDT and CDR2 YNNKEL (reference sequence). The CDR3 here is CASSQEQLGFDEQFF. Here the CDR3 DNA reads TGTGCCAGCAGCCAAGAGCAACTGGGTTTTGATGAGCAGTTCTTC.

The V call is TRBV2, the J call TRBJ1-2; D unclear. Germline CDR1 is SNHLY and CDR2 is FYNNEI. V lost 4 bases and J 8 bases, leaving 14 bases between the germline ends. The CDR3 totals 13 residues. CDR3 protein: CASSVVGLEGYTF. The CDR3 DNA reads TGTGCCAGCAGTGTTGTAGGGTTAGAGGGCTACACCTTC.

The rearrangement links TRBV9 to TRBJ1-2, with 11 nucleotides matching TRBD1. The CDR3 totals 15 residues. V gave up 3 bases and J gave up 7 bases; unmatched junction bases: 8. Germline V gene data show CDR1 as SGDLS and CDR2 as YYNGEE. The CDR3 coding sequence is TGTGCCAGCAGCGCAGGACAGGGGGCACTAGGTGGCTACACCTTC. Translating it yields CASSAGQGALGGYTF.

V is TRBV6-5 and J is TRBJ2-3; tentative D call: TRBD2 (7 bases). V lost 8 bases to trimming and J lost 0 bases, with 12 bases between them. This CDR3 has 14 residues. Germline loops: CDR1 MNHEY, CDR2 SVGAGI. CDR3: CASGRGRSTDTQYF. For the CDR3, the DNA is TGTGCCAGCGGGAGGGGGAGAAGCACAGATACGCAGTATTTT.

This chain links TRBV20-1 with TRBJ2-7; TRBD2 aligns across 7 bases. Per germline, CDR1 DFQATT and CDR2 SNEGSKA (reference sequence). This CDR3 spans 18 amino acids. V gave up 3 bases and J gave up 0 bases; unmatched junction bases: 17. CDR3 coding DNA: TGCAGTGCTAGTTCCCTTAGCGGGCGAGCCCTTGTCTCCTACGAGCAGTACTTC. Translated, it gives CSASSLSGRALVSYEQYF.

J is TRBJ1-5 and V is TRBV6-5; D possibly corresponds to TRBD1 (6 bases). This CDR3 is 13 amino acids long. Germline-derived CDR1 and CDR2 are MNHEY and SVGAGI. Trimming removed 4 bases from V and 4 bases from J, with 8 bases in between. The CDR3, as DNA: TGTGCCAGCAGTTCGGACAGAAATCAGCCCCAGCATTTT. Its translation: CASSSDRNQPQHF.

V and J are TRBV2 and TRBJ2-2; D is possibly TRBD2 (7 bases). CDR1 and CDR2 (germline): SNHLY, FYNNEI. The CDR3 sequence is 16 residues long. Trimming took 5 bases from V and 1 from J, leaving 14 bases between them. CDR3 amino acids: CASSLRGGVNTGELFF. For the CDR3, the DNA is TGTGCCAGCAGTCTGAGAGGGGGGGTGAACACCGGGGAGCTGTTTTTT.

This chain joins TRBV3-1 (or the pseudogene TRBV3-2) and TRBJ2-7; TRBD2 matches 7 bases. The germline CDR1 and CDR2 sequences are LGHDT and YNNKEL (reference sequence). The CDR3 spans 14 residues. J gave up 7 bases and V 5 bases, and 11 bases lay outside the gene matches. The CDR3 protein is CASSKYPGGWEQYF. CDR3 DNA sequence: TGTGCCAGCAGCAAATACCCGGGAGGATGGGAGCAGTACTTC.